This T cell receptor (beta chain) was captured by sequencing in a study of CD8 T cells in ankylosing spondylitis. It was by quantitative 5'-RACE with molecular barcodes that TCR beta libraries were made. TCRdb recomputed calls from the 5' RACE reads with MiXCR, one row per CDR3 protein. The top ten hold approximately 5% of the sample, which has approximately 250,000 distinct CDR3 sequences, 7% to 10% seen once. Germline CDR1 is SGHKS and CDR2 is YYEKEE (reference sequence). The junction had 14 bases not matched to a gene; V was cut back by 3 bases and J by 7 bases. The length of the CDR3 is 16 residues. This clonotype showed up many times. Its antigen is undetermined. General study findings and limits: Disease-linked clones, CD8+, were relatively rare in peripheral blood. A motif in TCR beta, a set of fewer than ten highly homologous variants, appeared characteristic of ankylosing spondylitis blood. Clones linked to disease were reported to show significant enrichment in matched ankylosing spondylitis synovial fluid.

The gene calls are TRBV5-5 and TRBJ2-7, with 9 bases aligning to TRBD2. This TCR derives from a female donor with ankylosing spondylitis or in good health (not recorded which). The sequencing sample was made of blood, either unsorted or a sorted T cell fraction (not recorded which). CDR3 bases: TGTGCCAGCAGCTGGGGGACTAGCTCGTCGAGGGGAGAGCAGTACTTC. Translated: CASSWGTSSSRGEQYF. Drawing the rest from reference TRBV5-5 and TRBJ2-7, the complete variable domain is DAGVTQSPTHLIKTRGQQVTLRCSPISGHKSVSWYQQVLGQGPQFIFQYYEKEERGRGNFPDRFSARQFPNYSSELNVNALLLGDSALYLCASSWGTSSSRGEQYFGPGTRLTVT.